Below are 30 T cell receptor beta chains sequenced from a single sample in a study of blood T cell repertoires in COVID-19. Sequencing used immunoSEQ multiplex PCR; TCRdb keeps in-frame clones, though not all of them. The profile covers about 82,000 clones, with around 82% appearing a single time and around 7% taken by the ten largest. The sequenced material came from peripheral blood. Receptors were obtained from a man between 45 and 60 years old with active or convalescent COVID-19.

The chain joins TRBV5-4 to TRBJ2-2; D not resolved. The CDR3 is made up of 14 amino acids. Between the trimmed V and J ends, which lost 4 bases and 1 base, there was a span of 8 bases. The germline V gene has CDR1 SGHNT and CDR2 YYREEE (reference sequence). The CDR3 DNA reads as TGTGCCAGCAGCCGAGAACTGAACACCGGGGAGCTGTTTTTT. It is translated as CASSRELNTGELFF.

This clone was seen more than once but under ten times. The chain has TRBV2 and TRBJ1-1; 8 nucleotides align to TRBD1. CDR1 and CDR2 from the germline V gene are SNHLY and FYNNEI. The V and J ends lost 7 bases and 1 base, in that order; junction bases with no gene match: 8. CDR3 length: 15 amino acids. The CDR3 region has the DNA TGTGCCAGCACCGGAAGGGACAGGAGGAACACTGAAGCTTTCTTT. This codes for CASTGRDRRNTEAFF. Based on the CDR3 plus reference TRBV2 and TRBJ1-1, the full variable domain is EPEVTQTPSHQVTQMGQEVILRCVPISNHLYFYWYRQILGQKVEFLVSFYNNEISEKSEIFDDQFSVERPDGSNFTLKIRSTKLEDSAMYFCASTGRDRRNTEAFFGQGTRLTVV.

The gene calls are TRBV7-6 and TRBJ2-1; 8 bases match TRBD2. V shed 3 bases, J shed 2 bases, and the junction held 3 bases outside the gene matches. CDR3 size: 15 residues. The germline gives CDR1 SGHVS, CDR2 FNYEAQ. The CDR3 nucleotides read TGTGCCAGCAGCTTGGGCGGGGGGCCCTACAATGAGCAGTTCTTC. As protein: CASSLGGGPYNEQFF.

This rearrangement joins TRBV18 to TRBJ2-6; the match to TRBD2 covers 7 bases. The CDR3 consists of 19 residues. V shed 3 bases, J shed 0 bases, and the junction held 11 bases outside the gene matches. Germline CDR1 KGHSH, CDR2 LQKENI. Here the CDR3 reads CASSPPLGGGASGANVLTF. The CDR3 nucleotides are TGTGCCAGCTCACCCCCCCTGGGGGGGGGAGCCTCTGGGGCCAACGTCCTGACTTTC.

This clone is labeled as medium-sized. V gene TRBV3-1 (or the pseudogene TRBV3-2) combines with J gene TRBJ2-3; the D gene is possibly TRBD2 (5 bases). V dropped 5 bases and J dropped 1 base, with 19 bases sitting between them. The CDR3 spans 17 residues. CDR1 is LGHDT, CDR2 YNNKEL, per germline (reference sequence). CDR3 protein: CASSGGMGYKGTDTQYF. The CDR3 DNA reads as TGTGCCAGCAGCGGAGGAATGGGTTACAAGGGCACAGATACGCAGTATTTT.

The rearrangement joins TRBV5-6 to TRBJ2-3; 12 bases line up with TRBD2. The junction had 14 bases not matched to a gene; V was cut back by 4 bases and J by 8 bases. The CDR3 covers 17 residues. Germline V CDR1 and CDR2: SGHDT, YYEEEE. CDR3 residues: CASSPETSGGPRVTQYF. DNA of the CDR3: TGTGCCAGCAGCCCGGAGACTAGCGGGGGCCCTCGTGTTACGCAGTATTTT.

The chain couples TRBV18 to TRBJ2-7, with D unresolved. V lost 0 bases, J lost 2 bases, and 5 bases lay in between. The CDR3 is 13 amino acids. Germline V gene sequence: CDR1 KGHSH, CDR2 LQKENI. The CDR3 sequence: CASSPPGTYEQYF. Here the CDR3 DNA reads TGTGCCAGCTCACCACCGGGCACCTACGAGCAGTACTTC.

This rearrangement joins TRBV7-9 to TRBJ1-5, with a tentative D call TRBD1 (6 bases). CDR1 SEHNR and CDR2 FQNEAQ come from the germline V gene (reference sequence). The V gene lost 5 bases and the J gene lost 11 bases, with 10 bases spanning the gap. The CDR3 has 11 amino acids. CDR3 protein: CASSKGGAQHF. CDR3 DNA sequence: TGTGCCAGCAGCAAAGGGGGAGCCCAGCATTTT. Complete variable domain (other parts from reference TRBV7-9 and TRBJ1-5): DTGVSQNPRHKITKRGQNVTFRCDPISEHNRLYWYRQTLGQGPEFLTYFQNEAQLEKSRLLSDRFSAERPKGSFSTLEIQRTEQGDSAMYLCASSKGGAQHFGDGTRLSIL.

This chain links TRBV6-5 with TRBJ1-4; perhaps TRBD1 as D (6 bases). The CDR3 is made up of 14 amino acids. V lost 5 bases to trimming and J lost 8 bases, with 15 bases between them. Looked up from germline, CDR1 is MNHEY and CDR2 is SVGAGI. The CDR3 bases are TGTGCCAGCAGTCAGGGGAGGGTCGGCGAAAAACTGTTTTTT. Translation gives CASSQGRVGEKLFF.

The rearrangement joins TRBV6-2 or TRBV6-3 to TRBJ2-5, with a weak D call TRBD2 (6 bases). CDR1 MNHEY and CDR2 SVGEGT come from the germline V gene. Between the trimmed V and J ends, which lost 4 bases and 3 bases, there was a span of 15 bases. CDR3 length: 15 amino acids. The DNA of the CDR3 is TGTGCCAGCAGTTCGTCTCGTGGGGAGGAAGAGACCCAGTACTTC. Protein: CASSSSRGEEETQYF.

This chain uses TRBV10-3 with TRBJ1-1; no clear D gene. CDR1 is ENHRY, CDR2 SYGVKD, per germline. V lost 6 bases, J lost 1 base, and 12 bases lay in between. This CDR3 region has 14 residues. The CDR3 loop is CAISPGLSNTEAFF. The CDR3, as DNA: TGTGCCATCAGCCCCGGACTCTCGAACACTGAAGCTTTCTTT.

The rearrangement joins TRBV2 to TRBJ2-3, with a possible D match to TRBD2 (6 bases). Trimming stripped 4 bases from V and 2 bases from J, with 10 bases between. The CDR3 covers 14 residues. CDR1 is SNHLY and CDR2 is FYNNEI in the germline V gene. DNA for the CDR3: TGTGCCAGCAGTGGGGACTCCTTCACAGATACGCAGTATTTT. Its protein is CASSGDSFTDTQYF.

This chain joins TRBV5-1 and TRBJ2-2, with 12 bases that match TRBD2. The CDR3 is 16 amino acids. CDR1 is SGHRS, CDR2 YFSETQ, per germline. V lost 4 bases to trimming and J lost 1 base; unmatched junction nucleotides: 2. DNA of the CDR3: TGCGCCAGCAGCATGACTAGCGGGGGGAACACCGGGGAGCTGTTTTTT. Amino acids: CASSMTSGGNTGELFF. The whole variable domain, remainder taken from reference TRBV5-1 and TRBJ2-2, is KAGVTQTPRYLIKTRGQQVTLSCSPISGHRSVSWYQQTPGQGLQFLFEYFSETQRNKGNFPGRFSGRQFSNSRSEMNVSTLELGDSALYLCASSMTSGGNTGELFFGEGSRLTVL.

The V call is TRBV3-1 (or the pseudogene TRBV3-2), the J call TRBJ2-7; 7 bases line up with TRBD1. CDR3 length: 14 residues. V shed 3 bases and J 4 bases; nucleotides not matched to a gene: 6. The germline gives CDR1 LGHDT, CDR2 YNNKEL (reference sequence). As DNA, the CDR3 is TGTGCCAGCAGCCACCGACAGGGTCGATACGAGCAGTACTTC. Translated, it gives CASSHRQGRYEQYF.

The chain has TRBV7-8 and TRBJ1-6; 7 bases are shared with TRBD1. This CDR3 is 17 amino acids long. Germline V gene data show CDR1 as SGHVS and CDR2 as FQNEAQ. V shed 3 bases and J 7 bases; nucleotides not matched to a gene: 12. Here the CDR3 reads CASSFVWGQSLNSPLHF. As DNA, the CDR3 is TGTGCCAGCAGCTTTGTGTGGGGACAGTCCCTGAATTCACCCCTCCACTTT.

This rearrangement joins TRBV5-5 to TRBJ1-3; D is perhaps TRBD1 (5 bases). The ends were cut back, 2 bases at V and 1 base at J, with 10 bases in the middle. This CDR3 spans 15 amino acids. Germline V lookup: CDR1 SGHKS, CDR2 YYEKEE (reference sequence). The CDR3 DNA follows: TGTGCCAGCAGCTTAGGGGCACCTTCTGGAAACACCATATATTTT. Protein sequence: CASSLGAPSGNTIYF.

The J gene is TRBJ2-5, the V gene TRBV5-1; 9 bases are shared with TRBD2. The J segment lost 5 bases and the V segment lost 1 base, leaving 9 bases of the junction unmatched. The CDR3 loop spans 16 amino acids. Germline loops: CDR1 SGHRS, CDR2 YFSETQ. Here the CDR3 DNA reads TGCGCCAGCAGCTTGAACCGCGGGGGGGCCCGGGAGACCCAGTACTTC. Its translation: CASSLNRGGARETQYF.

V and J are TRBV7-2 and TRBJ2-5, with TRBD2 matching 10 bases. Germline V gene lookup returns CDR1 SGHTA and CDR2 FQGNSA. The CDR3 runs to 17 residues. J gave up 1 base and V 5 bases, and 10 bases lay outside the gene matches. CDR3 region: CASSQGGSGGPQETQYF. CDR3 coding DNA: TGTGCCAGCAGCCAGGGGGGTAGCGGGGGGCCCCAAGAGACCCAGTACTTC.

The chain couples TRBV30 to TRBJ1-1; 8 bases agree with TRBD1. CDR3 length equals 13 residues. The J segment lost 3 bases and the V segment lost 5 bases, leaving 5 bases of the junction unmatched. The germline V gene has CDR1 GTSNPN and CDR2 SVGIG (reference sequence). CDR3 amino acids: CAWASQGDTEAFF. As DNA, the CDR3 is TGTGCCTGGGCTTCACAGGGGGACACTGAAGCTTTCTTT.

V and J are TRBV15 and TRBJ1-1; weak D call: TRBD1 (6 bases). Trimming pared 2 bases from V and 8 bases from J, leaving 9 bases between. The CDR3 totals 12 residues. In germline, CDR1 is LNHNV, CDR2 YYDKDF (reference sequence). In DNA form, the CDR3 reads TGTGCCACCAGCAGACCCCAGGGGGAAGCTTTCTTT. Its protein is CATSRPQGEAFF.

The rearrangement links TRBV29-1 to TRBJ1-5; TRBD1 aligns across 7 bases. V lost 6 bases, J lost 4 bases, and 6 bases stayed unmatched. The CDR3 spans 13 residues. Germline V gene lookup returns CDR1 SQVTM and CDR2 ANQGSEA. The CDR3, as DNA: TGCAGCGTGTTGATACAGGGGAATCAGCCCCAGCATTTT. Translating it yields CSVLIQGNQPQHF.

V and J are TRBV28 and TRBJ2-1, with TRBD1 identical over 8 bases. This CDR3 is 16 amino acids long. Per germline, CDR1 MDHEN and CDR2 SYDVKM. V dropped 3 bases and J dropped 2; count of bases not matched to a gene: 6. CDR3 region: CASSFDTGQAYNEQFF. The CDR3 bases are TGTGCCAGCAGTTTTGACACGGGACAGGCCTACAATGAGCAGTTCTTC.

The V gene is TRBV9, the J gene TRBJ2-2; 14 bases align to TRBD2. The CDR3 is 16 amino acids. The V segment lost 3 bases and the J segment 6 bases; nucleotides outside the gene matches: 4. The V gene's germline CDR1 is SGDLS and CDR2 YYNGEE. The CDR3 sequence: CASSAGTSGGPGELFF. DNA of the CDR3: TGTGCCAGCAGCGCCGGGACTAGCGGGGGACCCGGGGAGCTGTTTTTT. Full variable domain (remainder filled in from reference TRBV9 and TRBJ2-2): DSGVTQTPKHLITATGQRVTLRCSPRSGDLSVYWYQQSLDQGLQFLIQYYNGEERAKGNILERFSAQQFPDLHSELNLSSLELGDSALYFCASSAGTSGGPGELFFGEGSRLTVL.

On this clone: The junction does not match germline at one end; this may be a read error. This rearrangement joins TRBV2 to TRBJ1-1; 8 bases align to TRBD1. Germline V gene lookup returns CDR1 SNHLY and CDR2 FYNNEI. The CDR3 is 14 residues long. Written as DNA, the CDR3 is TGTGCCAGCACTGAACAGGGGGTGAACACTGAAGCTTTCTTT. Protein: CASTEQGVNTEAFF.

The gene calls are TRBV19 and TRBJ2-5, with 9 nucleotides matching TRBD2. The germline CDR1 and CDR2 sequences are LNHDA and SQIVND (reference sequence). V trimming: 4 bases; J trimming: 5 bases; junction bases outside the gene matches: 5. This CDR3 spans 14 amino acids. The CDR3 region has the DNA TGTGCCAGTAGTAGCGGGGGGGCGCGGGAGACCCAGTACTTC. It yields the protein CASSSGGARETQYF.

CDR3 sequence (DNA): TGTGCCAGCAGTTTCCAGACAGGGGGCTTGCCCCAGCATTTT. As protein: CASSFQTGGLPQHF. The chain has TRBV6-5 and TRBJ1-5, with TRBD1 matching 10 bases. From germline, CDR1 is MNHEY and CDR2 SVGAGI. V trimming: 4 bases; J trimming: 9 bases; junction bases outside the gene matches: 6. The CDR3 length is 14 residues.

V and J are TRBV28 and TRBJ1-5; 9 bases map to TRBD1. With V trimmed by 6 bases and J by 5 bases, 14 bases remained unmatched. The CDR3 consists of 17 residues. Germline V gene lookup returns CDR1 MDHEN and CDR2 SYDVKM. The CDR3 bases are TGTGCCAGCAGGCTTACAGGGGGCGCGATACGGCATCAGCCCCAGCATTTT. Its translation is CASRLTGGAIRHQPQHF.

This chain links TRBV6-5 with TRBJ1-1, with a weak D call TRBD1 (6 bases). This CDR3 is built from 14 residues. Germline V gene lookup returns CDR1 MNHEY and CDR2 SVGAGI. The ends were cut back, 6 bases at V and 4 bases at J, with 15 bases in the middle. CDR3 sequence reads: CASRPSIGGTEAFF. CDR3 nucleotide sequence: TGTGCCAGCAGGCCCAGTATAGGGGGCACTGAAGCTTTCTTT.

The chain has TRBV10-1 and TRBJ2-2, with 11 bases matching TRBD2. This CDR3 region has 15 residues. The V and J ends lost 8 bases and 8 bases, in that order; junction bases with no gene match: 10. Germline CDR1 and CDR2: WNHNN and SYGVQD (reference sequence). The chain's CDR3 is CASSLAGGPGGELFF. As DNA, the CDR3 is TGCGCCAGCTCCTTAGCGGGGGGGCCTGGAGGGGAGCTGTTTTTT.

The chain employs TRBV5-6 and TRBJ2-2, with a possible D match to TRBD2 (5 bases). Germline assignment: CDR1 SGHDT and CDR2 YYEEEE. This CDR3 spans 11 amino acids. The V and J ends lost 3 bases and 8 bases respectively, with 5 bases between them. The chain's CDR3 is CASSWEGELFF. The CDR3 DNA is TGTGCCAGCAGCTGGGAGGGGGAGCTGTTTTTT.